These T cell receptor beta chains were read from a single sample in a study of CD8+ T cells in alopecia areata. Clones were sequenced by immunoSEQ multiplex PCR, and TCRdb holds only the in-frame ones, with some missing. The table includes around 170,000 clones, about half detected once. The material sequenced was CD8+ T cells sorted from blood, taken around week 54, from a patient treated with tofacitinib. Every receptor here comes from a human donor with alopecia areata. Each CDR3 is given with its conserved first and last residue. A D gene is named only where the DNA matches it firmly.

TRBJ2-7,TRBV6-1,TRBD1,CASSWDRGDEQYF
TRBJ2-5,TRBV29-1,.,CSVQRGEETQYF
TRBJ1-1,TRBV12-5,TRBD1,CASDVRDREAFF
TRBJ2-7,TRBV25-1,.,CASSDQGSYEQYF
TRBJ1-1,TRBV7-8,TRBD1,CASSPQGTEAFF
TRBJ2-5,TRBV4-3,.,CASSQVLKAGETQYF
TRBJ1-2,TRBV7-9,.,CASSFVQGSTYGYTF
TRBJ1-1,TRBV5-6,.,CASSPGALEAFF
TRBJ2-7,TRBV5-4,.,CASSLGSLVSPYEQYF
TRBJ2-6,TRBV6-5,TRBD2,CASRRGGYGANVLTF
TRBJ2-7,TRBV4-3,.,CASSQDSQGYEQYF
TRBJ2-2,TRBV6-5,TRBD1,CASSLTGGDGELFF
TRBJ2-2,TRBV9,TRBD2,CASSVLAGRTGELFF
TRBJ2-3,TRBV4-1,.,CASSQGDGRARDTQYF
TRBJ2-3,TRBV6-6,.,CASSPTLAPEYF
TRBJ2-1,TRBV7-9,.,CASSSPVWKNEQFF
TRBJ2-7,TRBV5-5,TRBD1,CASSSTDRDYEQYF
TRBJ2-5,TRBV11-1,.,CASSLAGGETQYF
TRBJ1-2,TRBV2,.,CACVRQKGYTF
TRBJ2-7,TRBV2,TRBD1,CASTDRAYEQYF
TRBJ1-2,TRBV30,TRBD1,CACTGGDGYTF
TRBJ2-3,TRBV5-1,TRBD1,CASSQSGTGGTDTQYF
TRBJ1-2,TRBV11-2,.,CASSLTGTYGYTF
TRBJ2-1,TRBV7-9,TRBD2,CASSSQGVAGGLYEQFF
TRBJ1-2,TRBV11-2,.,CASSLGAGRYIGYTF
TRBJ2-2,TRBV2,.,CASSSGSDTGELFF
TRBJ2-3,TRBV9,TRBD2,CASSVAGGGARDTQYF
TRBJ1-1,TRBV6-5,.,CASSYGGHTEAFF